One sample yielded the 13 T cell receptor beta chains listed below, sequenced in a study of metastatic and nonmetastatic thyroid tumors (dated by TCRdb to the early 2020s). None of the patients had been given any treatment before thyroid surgery. To prepare the library, PCR was applied. Sequencing relied on an Illumina HiSeq 4000. TCRdb handled the public reads itself, with Q25 trimming in fastp and clone calling in MiXCR, and kept productive beta chains. Recorded for this sample are about 43,000 clones; 3% to 3.5% of them occurred a single time. The top ten hold 10% of the sample. Material: blood. All receptors derive from a female donor with papillary thyroid cancer or a benign thyroid nodule (not recorded which). Some clones in this sample may be carry-over from other donors' samples.

This clone showed up just a few times. This may come from a read error, since a much larger clone is one base off. The chain recombines TRBV6-2 or TRBV6-3 with TRBJ2-7; D may correspond to TRBD1 or TRBD2 (6 bases each). V lost 0 bases to trimming and J lost 4 bases, with 10 bases between them. This CDR3 has 14 amino acids. Germline V gives CDR1 MNHEY, CDR2 SVGEGT. The CDR3 protein is CASSYSGGVYEQYF. The DNA of the CDR3 is TGTGCCAGCAGTTACTCGGGGGGCGTTTACGAGCAGTACTTC.

This clone was observed a handful of times. The conserved phenylalanine or tryptophan normally closing the CDR3 is absent here, so this likely arose from a read error. The rearrangement uses TRBV5-1 and TRBJ1-1; 8 positions agree with TRBD1. Germline V gene data show CDR1 as SGHRS and CDR2 as YFSETQ. The V gene end was trimmed by 2 bases and the J gene end by 6 bases; junction bases not matched to a gene: 9. This CDR3 has 15 residues. The CDR3 is CASSFDGQGGAEAFS. In DNA, the CDR3 is TGCGCCAGCAGCTTCGACGGACAGGGCGGAGCTGAAGCTTTCTCT.

This clone was found a few times. The chain uses TRBV6-1 and TRBJ1-2; possibly TRBD1 for D (5 bases). This CDR3 region has 15 residues. V was shortened by 3 bases and J by 4 bases, with 15 bases between the two germline ends. CDR1 MNHNS and CDR2 SASEGT come from the germline V gene. CDR3 amino acids: CASSDQVRDGYGYTF. CDR3 in DNA: TGTGCCAGCAGTGATCAGGTACGGGACGGCTATGGCTACACCTTC.

The table lists this clone with many counts. The chain has TRBV19 and TRBJ2-2, with 10 bases matching TRBD1. Trimming removed 9 bases from V and 8 bases from J; junction bases left unmatched: 6. Per germline, CDR1 LNHDA and CDR2 SQIVND (reference sequence). This CDR3 is built from 13 residues. As DNA, the CDR3 is TGTGCCAGCCGACAGGGGGCGCCGGGGGAGCTGTTTTTT. The encoded protein is CASRQGAPGELFF.

This clone was counted a few times. This sequence joins TRBV6-2 or TRBV6-3 and TRBJ2-3; TRBD2 might be the D (5 bases). Germline values: CDR1 MNHEY, CDR2 SVGEGT. CDR3 length equals 14 residues. Trimming took 11 bases from V and 1 from J, leaving 16 bases between them. This CDR3 reads CASEGIRGTDTQYF. CDR3 sequence (DNA): TGTGCCTCCGAGGGAATTCGGGGCACAGATACGCAGTATTTT.

This clone was seen repeatedly, ten times or more. Other DNA sequences from this sample encode an identical CDR3 as well. The gene calls are TRBV19 and TRBJ1-2; 8 nucleotides align to TRBD1. V trimming: 3 bases; J trimming: 8 bases; junction bases outside the gene matches: 11. The CDR3 runs 15 residues. Per the germline V gene, CDR1 is LNHDA and CDR2 is SQIVND (reference sequence). The CDR3 here is CASSISQGVREGYTF. CDR3 sequence (DNA): TGTGCCAGTAGTATTTCACAGGGGGTTCGGGAAGGCTACACCTTC.

This clone occurred many times. Other DNA sequences within the sample encode an identical CDR3. The chain joins TRBV6-1 to TRBJ1-2; D is perhaps TRBD1 (6 bases). The CDR3 spans 16 residues. Trimming took 0 bases from V and 7 from J, leaving 18 bases between them. Germline V gives CDR1 MNHNS, CDR2 SASEGT. As DNA, the CDR3 is TGTGCCAGCAGTGAAGCTCCCGGGCAGGGGTGGGGTGGCTACACCTTC. Encoded protein: CASSEAPGQGWGGYTF.

This clone was detected ten times or more. This same CDR3 is encoded by further DNA sequences in the sample. The rearrangement uses TRBV3-1 and TRBJ2-3; weak D call: TRBD2 (5 bases). This CDR3 spans 13 amino acids. CDR1 and CDR2 from the germline V gene are LGHDT and YNNKEL (reference sequence). The germline V and J ends were trimmed by 2 bases and 4 bases, with 7 bases remaining between them. The CDR3 bases are TGTGCCAGCAGCCAACGGGGTGCAGATACGCAGTATTTT. Encoded protein: CASSQRGADTQYF.

The V and J genes are TRBV12-3 or TRBV12-4 and TRBJ1-1, with D hard to call. Trimming pared 3 bases from V and 4 bases from J, leaving 6 bases between. The CDR3 has 12 residues. CDR3: CASSLVITEAFF. The DNA of the CDR3 is TGTGCCAGCAGTTTGGTTATCACTGAAGCTTTCTTT.

At least ten counts were recorded for this clone. The CDR3 region has the DNA TGCAGTGCGGATACCCCGGGCAGTCACAATGAGCAGTTCTTC. Encoded protein: CSADTPGSHNEQFF. The rearrangement joins TRBV20-1 to TRBJ2-1; unclear D gene. This CDR3 contains 14 residues. V was trimmed by 6 bases and J by 5 bases, leaving 17 bases between them. Germline lookup yields CDR1 DFQATT and CDR2 SNEGSKA (reference sequence).

This clone appeared many times. This rearrangement joins TRBV7-9 to TRBJ1-1; D may be TRBD1 (6 bases). Deletions cut 2 bases from V and 7 bases from J, with 14 bases between. CDR1 is SEHNR and CDR2 is FQNEAQ in the germline V gene (reference sequence). CDR3 size: 14 residues. For the CDR3, the DNA is TGTGCCAGCAGCTTACTTCGACAGGACCGTGAAGCTTTCTTT. Its protein is CASSLLRQDREAFF. Drawing the rest from reference TRBV7-9 and TRBJ1-1, the complete variable domain is DTGVSQNPRHKITKRGQNVTFRCDPISEHNRLYWYRQTLGQGPEFLTYFQNEAQLEKSRLLSDRFSAERPKGSFSTLEIQRTEQGDSAMYLCASSLLRQDREAFFGQGTRLTVV.

This clone was observed at least ten times. The chain has TRBV6-1 and TRBJ1-5; maybe TRBD1 (5 bases). This CDR3 region has 14 residues. V lost 1 base, J lost 5 bases, and 9 bases lay in between. Germline assignment: CDR1 MNHNS and CDR2 SASEGT. The chain's CDR3 is CASSEVGGYQPQHF. The CDR3 DNA reads TGTGCCAGCAGTGAAGTGGGGGGTTATCAGCCCCAGCATTTT.

This chain uses TRBV3-1 with TRBJ2-5, with D maybe TRBD1 (5 bases). V was shortened by 4 bases and J by 5 bases, with 11 bases between the two germline ends. The CDR3 runs 13 residues. From germline, CDR1 is LGHDT and CDR2 YNNKEL (reference sequence). As DNA, the CDR3 is TGTGCCAGCAGCCGCACCCGACAGGAGACCCAGTACTTC. Translated, it gives CASSRTRQETQYF.